What follows are 29 T cell receptor beta chains derived from one specimen sequenced in a study of blood T cell repertoires in COVID-19. Clones were sequenced by immunoSEQ multiplex PCR, and TCRdb holds only the in-frame ones, with some missing. Among roughly 150,000 clones listed, around four fifths were seen once. Specimen: peripheral blood. These TCRs come from an elderly woman with acute or convalescent COVID-19.

J is TRBJ1-5 and V is TRBV6-4, with 7 bases identical to TRBD1. V lost 6 bases to trimming and J lost 4 bases; unmatched junction nucleotides: 3. The CDR3 covers 13 residues. Germline V CDR1 and CDR2: MRHNA, SNTAGT. CDR3 amino acids: CASSTDRNQPQHF. For the CDR3, the DNA is TGTGCCAGCAGCACGGACAGGAATCAGCCCCAGCATTTT.

The table lists this clone with a few counts. The chain links TRBV6-1 to TRBJ1-5, with D perhaps TRBD1 (6 bases). The CDR3 has 17 residues. Trimming left V 0 bases short and J 9 bases short, with 21 bases between. CDR1 is MNHNS and CDR2 is SASEGT in the germline V gene. The CDR3 loop is CASSEARGGTSFRPQHF. The CDR3 nucleotides are TGTGCCAGCAGTGAAGCTCGGGGGGGCACAAGTTTTAGGCCCCAGCATTTT.

The J gene is TRBJ1-6, the V gene TRBV6-2 or TRBV6-3; D might be TRBD1 (5 bases). Per the germline V gene, CDR1 is MNHEY and CDR2 is SVGEGT. V gave up 2 bases and J gave up 7 bases, with 9 bases separating them. The CDR3 is made up of 14 amino acids. The CDR3 is CASSYPQANSPLHF. In DNA form, the CDR3 reads TGTGCCAGCAGTTACCCACAGGCGAATTCACCCCTCCACTTT.

This chain uses TRBV30 with TRBJ2-7; 10 nucleotides line up with TRBD2. The CDR3 consists of 15 residues. V was clipped by 5 bases and J by 3 bases; unmatched bases: 10. Looked up from germline, CDR1 is GTSNPN and CDR2 is SVGIG (reference sequence). In nucleotides, the CDR3 is TGTGCCTGGGCTCCCCCAACTAGCGGGAACTACGAGCAGTACTTC. This codes for CAWAPPTSGNYEQYF.

The chain recombines TRBV7-9 with TRBJ2-5; 7 bases fit TRBD1. The V gene's germline CDR1 is SEHNR and CDR2 FQNEAQ (reference sequence). The CDR3 runs to 14 residues. Trimming took 3 bases from V and 4 from J; bases not matched to a gene: 5. CDR3 protein: CASSFLTGRETQYF. The CDR3 DNA follows: TGTGCCAGCAGCTTCCTGACAGGGAGAGAGACCCAGTACTTC.

The chain uses TRBV5-1 and TRBJ2-1; a possible D gene is TRBD1 (6 bases). This CDR3 contains 15 residues. The germline CDR1 and CDR2 sequences are SGHRS and YFSETQ. With 3 bases removed from V and 5 bases from J, the gap between germline ends came to 15 bases. CDR3 region: CASSSNRVGHNEQFF. CDR3 nucleotide sequence: TGCGCCAGCAGCTCAAACAGGGTGGGGCACAATGAGCAGTTCTTC.

The chain links TRBV9 to TRBJ1-1; D ambiguous. V shed 0 bases and J shed 7 bases, with 10 bases lying between them. Germline loops: CDR1 SGDLS, CDR2 YYNGEE. There are 13 residues in the CDR3. CDR3 DNA: TGTGCCAGCAGCGTAGGACAAGTCGGTGAAGCTTTCTTT. The encoded protein is CASSVGQVGEAFF.

This clone occurred once. V usage is TRBV30 and J usage is TRBJ1-3; 10 nucleotides line up with TRBD1. The CDR3 sequence is 18 residues long. Germline V gene sequence: CDR1 GTSNPN, CDR2 SVGIG (reference sequence). The junction had 16 bases not matched to a gene; V was cut back by 6 bases and J by 2 bases. CDR3 in amino acids: CACSTPGQGVTAGNTIYF. The CDR3 bases are TGTGCCTGCTCGACCCCCGGACAGGGGGTGACTGCTGGAAACACCATATATTTT.

There are a few counts of this clone. This sequence joins TRBV28 and TRBJ2-7; 10 nucleotides match TRBD1. The CDR3 extends over 16 amino acids. V lost 3 bases, J lost 4 bases, and 9 bases stayed unmatched. In germline, CDR1 is MDHEN, CDR2 SYDVKM. This CDR3 is CASSLGGQGNWYEQYF. In DNA, the CDR3 is TGTGCCAGCAGTTTGGGGGGACAGGGGAATTGGTACGAGCAGTACTTC. The full variable domain, its missing parts supplied by reference TRBV28 and TRBJ2-7, is DVKVTQSSRYLVKRTGEKVFLECVQDMDHENMFWYRQDPGLGLRLIYFSYDVKMKEKGDIPEGYSVSREKKERFSLILESASTNQTSMYLCASSLGGQGNWYEQYFGPGTRLTVT.

The chain uses TRBV10-2 and TRBJ2-7, with D tentatively TRBD2 (5 bases). The germline gives CDR1 WSHSY, CDR2 SAAADI. This CDR3 has 12 residues. V was trimmed by 1 base and J by 8 bases, leaving 9 bases between them. The CDR3 sequence: CASSEFRGKQYF. The CDR3 DNA reads TGCGCCAGCAGTGAGTTCCGGGGAAAGCAGTACTTC.

The CDR3 is CASSLDGRTRDGYTF. The CDR3, as DNA: TGTGCCAGCAGCTTAGATGGCAGGACGAGGGATGGCTACACCTTC. This sequence joins TRBV7-2 and TRBJ1-2, with D hard to call. The CDR3 contains 15 residues. V dropped 1 base and J dropped 6 bases, with 15 bases sitting between them. CDR1 and CDR2 from the germline V gene are SGHTA and FQGNSA. Filled out from reference TRBV7-2 and TRBJ1-2, the complete variable domain reads GAGVSQSPSNKVTEKGKDVELRCDPISGHTALYWYRQSLGQGLEFLIYFQGNSAPDKSGLPSDRFSAERTGGSVSTLTIQRTQQEDSAVYLCASSLDGRTRDGYTFGSGTRLTVV.

The chain combines TRBV14 with TRBJ2-4, with D possibly matching TRBD1 (6 bases). Germline loops: CDR1 SGHDN, CDR2 FVKESK. The V end was cut by 0 bases, the J end by 6 bases, with 18 bases between. The CDR3 totals 17 residues. Here the CDR3 reads CASSQEGNGRGLNIQYF. CDR3 nucleotides: TGTGCCAGCAGCCAAGAAGGAAACGGCAGGGGATTAAACATTCAGTACTTC.

J is TRBJ2-2 and V is TRBV30, with D perhaps matching TRBD2 (5 bases). In germline, CDR1 is GTSNPN, CDR2 SVGIG (reference sequence). Trimming left V 2 bases short and J 5 bases short, with 9 bases between. The CDR3 length is 13 residues. CDR3 residues: CAWSRLQTGELFF. DNA of the CDR3: TGTGCCTGGAGTCGACTACAAACCGGGGAGCTGTTTTTT.

The V and J genes are TRBV19 and TRBJ1-2, with 8 bases matching TRBD1. V shed 5 bases, J shed 4 bases, and the junction held 9 bases outside the gene matches. This CDR3 is 15 amino acids long. CDR1 is LNHDA, CDR2 SQIVND, per germline (reference sequence). CDR3 nucleotide sequence: TGTGCCAGTAGTGACCCCCAGGGGGCCTCCTATGGCTACACCTTC. It encodes CASSDPQGASYGYTF.

This clone was picked up a small number of times. The chain employs TRBV11-2 and TRBJ1-5; D uncertain. Germline CDR1 SGHAT, CDR2 FQNNGV. The CDR3 loop spans 17 amino acids. Trimming took 0 bases from V and 2 from J, leaving 14 bases between them. The CDR3 DNA sequence: TGTGCCAGCAGCTTAGACCCCATCGAGAGGGGCAATCAGCCCCAGCATTTT. Translation: CASSLDPIERGNQPQHF.

This clone was counted a few times. This CDR3 is CASSRTAYEQYF. As DNA, the CDR3 is TGTGCCAGCAGTCGAACAGCCTACGAGCAGTACTTC. The rearrangement joins TRBV25-1 to TRBJ2-7; D ambiguous. V lost 5 bases and J 2 bases, leaving 7 bases between the germline ends. The germline CDR1 and CDR2 sequences are MGHDK and SYGVNS. The CDR3 spans 12 residues.

This chain connects TRBV10-1 to TRBJ2-7, with D perhaps TRBD1 (6 bases). Germline V lookup: CDR1 WNHNN, CDR2 SYGVQD (reference sequence). V lost 4 bases and J 7 bases, leaving 14 bases between the germline ends. CDR3 size: 13 residues. The CDR3 here is CASSGQGRREQYF. CDR3 DNA: TGCGCCAGCAGTGGTCAGGGGCGGCGGGAGCAGTACTTC.

This clone was picked up one time. The chain combines TRBV4-2 with TRBJ1-1, with D unclear. Germline CDR1 is LGHNA and CDR2 is YNFKEQ. This CDR3 is built from 13 residues. The V end lost 5 bases, the J end lost 0 bases, and 7 bases lay between the germline ends. In DNA form, the CDR3 reads TGTGCCAGCAGCTCAGTTATGAACACTGAAGCTTTCTTT. Translation gives CASSSVMNTEAFF.

This clone showed up just a few times. The same CDR3 is also encoded by other DNA sequences in this sample. The gene calls are TRBV3-1 (or the pseudogene TRBV3-2) and TRBJ2-3; 8 nucleotides align to TRBD2. The V and J ends lost 3 bases and 4 bases, in that order; junction bases with no gene match: 6. Germline V CDR1 and CDR2: LGHDT, YNNKEL (reference sequence). The CDR3 totals 15 residues. CDR3 loop: CASSQISGSPDTQYF. In DNA, the CDR3 is TGTGCCAGCAGCCAGATCAGCGGGAGCCCAGATACGCAGTATTTT.

This clone was seen a few times. The rearrangement links TRBV4-1 to TRBJ2-3, with a weak D call TRBD1 (5 bases). Trimming removed 0 bases at V and 2 bases at J, with 9 bases between. The CDR3 is made up of 15 amino acids. Per the germline V gene, CDR1 is MGHRA and CDR2 is YSYEKL. CDR3 residues: CASSQEGAYTDTQYF. The CDR3 nucleotides read TGCGCCAGCAGCCAAGAAGGGGCATACACAGATACGCAGTATTTT.

V gene TRBV30 combines with J gene TRBJ1-5, with 8 bases fitting TRBD1. Germline CDR1 reads GTSNPN; CDR2 reads SVGIG (reference sequence). The V segment lost 1 base and the J segment 4 bases; nucleotides outside the gene matches: 3. The CDR3 has 14 residues. In DNA form, the CDR3 reads TGTGCCTGGAGTGCAGACAGGGGAAATCAGCCCCAGCATTTT. This codes for CAWSADRGNQPQHF.

The rearrangement uses TRBV3-1 (or the pseudogene TRBV3-2) and TRBJ2-5, with D possibly being TRBD2 (5 bases). V was shortened by 1 base and J by 4 bases, with 10 bases between the two germline ends. CDR1 and CDR2 (germline): LGHDT, YNNKEL (reference sequence). CDR3 length equals 14 residues. DNA of the CDR3: TGTGCCAGCAGCCAAGCGGGGTCTGGAGAGACCCAGTACTTC. It yields the protein CASSQAGSGETQYF.

The J gene is TRBJ2-7, the V gene TRBV15, with a possible D match to TRBD1 (8 bases). The germline gives CDR1 LNHNV, CDR2 YYDKDF (reference sequence). V was trimmed by 4 bases and J by 5 bases, leaving 24 bases between them. The CDR3 is 17 amino acids. CDR3 amino acids: CATSTRGLGTGVHEQYF. The CDR3 region has the DNA TGTGCCACCAGCACCCGAGGACTAGGGACAGGCGTCCACGAGCAGTACTTC.

This chain joins TRBV9 and TRBJ1-4; TRBD1 aligns across 9 bases. After removal of 4 bases from V and 7 bases from J, the junction contained 17 bases not matched to a gene. The germline V gene encodes CDR1 SGDLS and CDR2 YYNGEE. The length of the CDR3 is 18 residues. The CDR3 DNA reads TGTGCCAGCAGCACACAACCTACGACAGGGGGAGTCGGTGAAAAACTGTTTTTT. It specifies CASSTQPTTGGVGEKLFF.

The chain is built from TRBV6-2 or TRBV6-3 and TRBJ2-7; the D gene is possibly TRBD1 (6 bases). CDR1 and CDR2 from the germline V gene are MNHEY and SVGEGT. This CDR3 has 13 amino acids. V shed 5 bases and J shed 0 bases, with 8 bases lying between them. The CDR3 region has the DNA TGTGCCAGCAGTACGGGACACTCCTACGAGCAGTACTTC. Its translation: CASSTGHSYEQYF.

The genes are TRBV4-1 and TRBJ2-7, with TRBD1 identical over 7 bases. V was clipped by 1 base and J by 0 bases; unmatched bases: 6. The CDR3 is made up of 16 amino acids. CDR1 and CDR2 from the germline V gene are MGHRA and YSYEKL. CDR3 nucleotides: TGCGCCAGCAGCCAAGCCGGGACAGCTTACTCCTACGAGCAGTACTTC. Translated, it gives CASSQAGTAYSYEQYF.

This chain links TRBV30 with TRBJ1-4; TRBD1 matches at 7 bases. There are 13 residues in the CDR3. Looked up from germline, CDR1 is GTSNPN and CDR2 is SVGIG (reference sequence). After removal of 7 bases from V and 5 bases from J, the junction contained 7 bases not matched to a gene. The CDR3 region is CAYSGQRNEKLFF. The CDR3 DNA sequence: TGTGCCTACTCGGGACAGAGGAATGAAAAACTGTTTTTT.

The V call is TRBV6-5, the J call TRBJ2-5; TRBD1 might be the D (5 bases). V was cut by 6 bases and J by 0 bases, with 8 bases left in between. Germline CDR1 is MNHEY and CDR2 is SVGAGI. The CDR3 is 13 residues long. The CDR3 DNA is TGTGCCAGCAGGCCGACAGACCAAGAGACCCAGTACTTC. Encoded protein: CASRPTDQETQYF.

This rearrangement joins TRBV6-5 to TRBJ1-2; 8 nucleotides align to TRBD1. The CDR3 has 15 amino acids. CDR1 MNHEY and CDR2 SVGAGI come from the germline V gene. The J segment lost 3 bases and the V segment lost 6 bases, leaving 9 bases of the junction unmatched. The CDR3 loop reads CASSSRTGTHYGYTF. DNA of the CDR3: TGTGCCAGCAGCTCCCGGACAGGGACTCACTATGGCTACACCTTC.